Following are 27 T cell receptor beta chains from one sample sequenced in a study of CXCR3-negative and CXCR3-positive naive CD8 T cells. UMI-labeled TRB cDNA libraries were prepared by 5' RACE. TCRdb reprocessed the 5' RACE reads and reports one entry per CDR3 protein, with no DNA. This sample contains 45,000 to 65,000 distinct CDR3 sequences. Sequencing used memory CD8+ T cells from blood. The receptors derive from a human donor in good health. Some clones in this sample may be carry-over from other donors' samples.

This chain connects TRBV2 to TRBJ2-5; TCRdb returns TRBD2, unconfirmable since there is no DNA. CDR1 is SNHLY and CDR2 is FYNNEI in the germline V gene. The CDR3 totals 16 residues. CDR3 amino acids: CASSELVRQGRETQYF.

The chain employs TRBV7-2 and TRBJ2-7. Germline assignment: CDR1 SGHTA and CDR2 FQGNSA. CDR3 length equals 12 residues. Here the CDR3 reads CASSSSSYEQYF.

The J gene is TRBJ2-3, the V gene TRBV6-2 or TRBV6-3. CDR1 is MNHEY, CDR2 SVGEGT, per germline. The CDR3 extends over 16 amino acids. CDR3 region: CASSYSPTWDADTQYF.

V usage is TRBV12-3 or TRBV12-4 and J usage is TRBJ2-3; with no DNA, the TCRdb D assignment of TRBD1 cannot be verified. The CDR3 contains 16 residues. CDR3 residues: CASSFDLRGITDTQYF.

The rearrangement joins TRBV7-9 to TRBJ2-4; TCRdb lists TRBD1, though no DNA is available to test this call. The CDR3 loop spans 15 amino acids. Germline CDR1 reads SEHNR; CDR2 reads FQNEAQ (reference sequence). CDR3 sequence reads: CASSSLQGELNIQYF.

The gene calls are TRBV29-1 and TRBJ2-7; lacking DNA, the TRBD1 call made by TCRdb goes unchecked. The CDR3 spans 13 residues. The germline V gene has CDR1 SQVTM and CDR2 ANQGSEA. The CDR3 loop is CSAGWGQGYEQYF.

CDR3 region: CASSAAYEQYF. The chain links TRBV7-8 to TRBJ2-7. Germline CDR1 reads SGHVS; CDR2 reads FQNEAQ. CDR3 size: 11 residues.

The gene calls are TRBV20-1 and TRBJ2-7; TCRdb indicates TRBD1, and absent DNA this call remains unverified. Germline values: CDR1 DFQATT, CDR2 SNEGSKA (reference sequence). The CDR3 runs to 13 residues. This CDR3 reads CSASITGGYEQYF.

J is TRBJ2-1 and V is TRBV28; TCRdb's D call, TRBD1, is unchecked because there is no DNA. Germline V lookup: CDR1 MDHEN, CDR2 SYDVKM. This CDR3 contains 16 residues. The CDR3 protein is CASSLGGLPSYNEQFF.

CDR3: CSARDLREAYEQYF. The V gene is TRBV20-1, the J gene TRBJ2-7; TCRdb's D call, TRBD2, is unchecked because there is no DNA. CDR1 is DFQATT, CDR2 SNEGSKA, per germline (reference sequence). This CDR3 has 14 amino acids.

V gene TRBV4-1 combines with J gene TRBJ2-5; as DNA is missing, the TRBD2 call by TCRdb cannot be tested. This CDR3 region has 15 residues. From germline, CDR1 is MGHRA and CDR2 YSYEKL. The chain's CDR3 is CASSQPGTTLGTQYF.

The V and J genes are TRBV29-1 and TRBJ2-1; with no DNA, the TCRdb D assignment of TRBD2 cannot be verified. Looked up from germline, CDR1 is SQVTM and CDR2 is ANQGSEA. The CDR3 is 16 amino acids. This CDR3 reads CSVVRVWREEGNEQFF.

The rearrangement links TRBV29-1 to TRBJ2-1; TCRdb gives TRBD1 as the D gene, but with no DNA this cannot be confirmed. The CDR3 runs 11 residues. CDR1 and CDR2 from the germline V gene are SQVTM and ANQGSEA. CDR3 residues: CSVPGDLEQFF.

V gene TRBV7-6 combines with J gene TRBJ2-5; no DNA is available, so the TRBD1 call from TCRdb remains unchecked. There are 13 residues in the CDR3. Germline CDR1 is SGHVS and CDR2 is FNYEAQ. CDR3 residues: CASSWTLQETQYF.

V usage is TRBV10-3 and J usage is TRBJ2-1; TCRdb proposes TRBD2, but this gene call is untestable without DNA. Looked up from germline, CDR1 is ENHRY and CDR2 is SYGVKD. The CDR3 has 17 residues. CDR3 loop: CAISEDSGGISYNEQFF.

The CDR3 sequence: CASSLDLGLAQETQYF. The V and J genes are TRBV11-2 and TRBJ2-5; TCRdb names TRBD2, which stays unverified in the absence of DNA. The CDR3 has 16 residues. From germline, CDR1 is SGHAT and CDR2 FQNNGV.

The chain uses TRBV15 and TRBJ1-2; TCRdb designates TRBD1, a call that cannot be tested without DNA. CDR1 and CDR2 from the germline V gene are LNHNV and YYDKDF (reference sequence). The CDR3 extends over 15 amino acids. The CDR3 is CATSTRQGSEYGYTF.

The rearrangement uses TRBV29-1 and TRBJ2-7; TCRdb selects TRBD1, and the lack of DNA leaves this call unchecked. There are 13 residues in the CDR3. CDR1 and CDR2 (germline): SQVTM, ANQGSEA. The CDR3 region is CSVEGTGIYEQYF.

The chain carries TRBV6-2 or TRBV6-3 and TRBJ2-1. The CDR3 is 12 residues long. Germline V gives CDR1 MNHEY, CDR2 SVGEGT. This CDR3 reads CASSYSSDEQFF.

The CDR3 is CSVQGATEAFF. The genes are TRBV29-1 and TRBJ1-1; there is no DNA to check the TCRdb D call of TRBD1. Germline V gene data show CDR1 as SQVTM and CDR2 as ANQGSEA. The CDR3 extends over 11 amino acids.

CDR3 in amino acids: CASSPAGTGEDEQFF. The chain has TRBV5-1 and TRBJ2-1; with no DNA, the TCRdb D assignment of TRBD2 cannot be verified. The CDR3 length is 15 residues. Germline V gene sequence: CDR1 SGHRS, CDR2 YFSETQ.

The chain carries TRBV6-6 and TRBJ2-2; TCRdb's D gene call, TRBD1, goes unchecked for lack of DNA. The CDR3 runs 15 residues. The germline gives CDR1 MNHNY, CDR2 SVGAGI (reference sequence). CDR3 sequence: CASNTGTGNTGELFF.

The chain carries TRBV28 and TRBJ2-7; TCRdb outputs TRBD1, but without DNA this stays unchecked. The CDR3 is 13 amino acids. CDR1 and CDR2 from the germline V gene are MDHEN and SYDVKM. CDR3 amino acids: CASSLGQVFEQYF.

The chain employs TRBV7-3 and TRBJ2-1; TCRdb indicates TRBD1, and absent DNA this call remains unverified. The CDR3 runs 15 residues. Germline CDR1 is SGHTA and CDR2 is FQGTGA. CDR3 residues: CASSLHRQGYNEQFF.

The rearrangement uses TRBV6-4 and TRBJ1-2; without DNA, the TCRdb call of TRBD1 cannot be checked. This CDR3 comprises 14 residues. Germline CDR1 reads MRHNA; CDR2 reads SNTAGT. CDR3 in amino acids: CASSDSVSSGGYTF.

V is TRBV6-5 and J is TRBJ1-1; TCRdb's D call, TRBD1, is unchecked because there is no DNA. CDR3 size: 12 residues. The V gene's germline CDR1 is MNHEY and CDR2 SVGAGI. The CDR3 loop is CASEAGGTEAFF.

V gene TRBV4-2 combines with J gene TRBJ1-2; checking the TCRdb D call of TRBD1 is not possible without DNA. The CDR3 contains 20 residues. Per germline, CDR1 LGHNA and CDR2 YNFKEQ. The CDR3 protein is CASSHGIWGQGDSDNYGYTF.